This T cell receptor beta chain was obtained from a study of blood T cell repertoires in COVID-19 (dated by TCRdb to about 2020). Context from the whole study: The collaborator samples originated in the United States, Italy and Spain and spanned the acute and convalescent phases of COVID-19. The material from the prospective study consisted of cDNA or gDNA derived from T cells, B-cell-depleted T cells, or PBMCs. The dataset comprised deeply sampled blood TCRbeta repertoires from subjects exposed to, actively infected with, or recovered from COVID-19. A freely available public database, intended as a resource for researchers studying the immune response to SARS-CoV-2, is where the repertoires were released. Samples were obtained from the ongoing ImmuneRACE study (first 160 participants) and from 1,000 to 1,500 subjects provided by 6 global collaborators. Nearly every sample came with metadata listing a de-identified subject ID, COVID-19 status, age in years and sex. Where HLA class I and class II types were available, the types were taken from metadata supplied by the sample provider, not from assay-based typing. The paper's findings and limits, for the study overall: The quantity of clinical and demographic metadata differed by source and by participant and was supplied without curation.

The immunoSEQ Assay, a bias-controlled multiplex PCR, was used to amplify TCRbeta CDR3 regions from genomic DNA. The source study handled its data this way. The number of nucleated cells in each sample was estimated from the amplification of reference gene primers within the assay. Sequence reads were collapsed and filtered to measure the absolute abundance of every unique TCRbeta CDR3 rearrangement. For each sample, productive Simpson clonality was calculated by taking the square root of Simpson's diversity index across productive rearrangements. Not all clones reach the TCRdb copy of this immuneACCESS table, which keeps in-frame sequences only. Checked studies attribute under half of the gap to unresolved V genes and leave the rest unexplained. D and trimming come from the DNA, and the V and J calls and clone size come from that table. This sample has about 360,000 clones in its table, and approximately 86% of those were observed once. The ten top clones hold around 7.5% of the sample.

Based on the germline V gene (reference sequence), the CDR1 and CDR2 sequences are GTSNPN and SVGIG. The CDR3, cysteine through phenylalanine, is 13 amino acids long. Only CDR3 DNA remains: 39 bases, in frame from the first base. The junction shows trimming of 2 bases on V and 3 bases on J, plus 10 bases between the germline ends. At one collaborating source in Seattle, patients were enrolled during active infection and were followed longitudinally through the course of disease. Collaborating institutions collected whole blood in K2EDTA tubes following their own protocols. For TCRbeta analysis, collaborator samples were shipped as frozen whole blood, as isolated PBMCs, or as DNA extracted from either sample type. In regard to this clone: No antigen is known for it. No clone much larger than this one lies a single base away; base qualities are absent.

The source is a woman aged 55 to 70 with COVID-19, enrolled during active disease. The sample comprised peripheral blood. This receptor chain uses TRBV30 and TRBJ1-2, with no reliable assignment of the D segment. The CDR3 protein: CAWSPPRYYGYTF. The DNA sequence follows: TGTGCCTGGAGTCCCCCCAGGTACTATGGCTACACCTTC.